This T cell receptor beta chain was profiled in a study of T cell changes during pregnancy in multiple sclerosis. Profiled with immunoSEQ multiplex PCR; TCRdb holds only in-frame clones, not every one. The data contain around 61,000 clones, around 91% of them singletons. J was trimmed by 6 bases and V by 4 bases; bases with no gene match: 9. Germline CDR1 reads SGHTA; CDR2 reads FQGNSA. The CDR3 has 15 amino acids. The sequences come from peripheral blood, collected in the third trimester of pregnancy. This TCR came from a female donor in good health, enrolled as a control in a pregnancy study. The rearrangement links TRBV7-2 to TRBJ2-1, with 7 bases fitting TRBD2. CDR3 sequence (DNA): TGTGCCAGCAGCTCGTCTAGCGGTAGGTTCAATGAGCAGTTCTTC. This gives the protein CASSSSSGRFNEQFF.